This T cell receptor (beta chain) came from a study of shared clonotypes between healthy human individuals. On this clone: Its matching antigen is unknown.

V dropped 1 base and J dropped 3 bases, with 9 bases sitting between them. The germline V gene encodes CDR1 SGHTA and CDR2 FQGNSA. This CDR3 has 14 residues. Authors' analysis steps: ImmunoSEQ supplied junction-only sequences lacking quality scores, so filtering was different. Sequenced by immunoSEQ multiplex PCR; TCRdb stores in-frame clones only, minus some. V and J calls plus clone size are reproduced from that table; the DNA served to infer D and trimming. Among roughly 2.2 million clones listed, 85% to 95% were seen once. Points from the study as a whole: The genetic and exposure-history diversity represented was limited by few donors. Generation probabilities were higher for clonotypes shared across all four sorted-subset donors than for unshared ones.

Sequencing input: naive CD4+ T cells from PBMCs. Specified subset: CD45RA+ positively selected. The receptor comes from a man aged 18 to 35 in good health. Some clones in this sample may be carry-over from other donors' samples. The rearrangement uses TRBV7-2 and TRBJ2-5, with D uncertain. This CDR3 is CASSLVATKETQYF. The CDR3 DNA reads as TGTGCCAGCAGCTTAGTTGCTACCAAAGAGACCCAGTACTTC.